Listed below are T cell receptor beta chains from one sample, sequenced in a study of blood T cell repertoires in COVID-19. Some clones are missing from TCRdb's copy, which holds only in-frame ones; the method was immunoSEQ multiplex PCR. The sample includes about 110,000 clones, 80% seen only once; the top ten take around 4.7%. The sample was peripheral blood. The receptors stem from a human donor in a cohort sampled during active or convalescent COVID-19. Each CDR3 is given with its conserved first and last residue. The D gene is left open where the match is weak. Rows may omit the clone size; those that give it use once, few, many or a size class.

J gene | clone size | D gene | V gene | CDR3 protein | CDR3 DNA
TRBJ2-7 | NA | TRBD2 | TRBV28 | CASSLWLLAGTQYF | TGTGCCAGCAGTTTATGGTTGTTAGCGGGTACTCAGTACTTC
TRBJ1-2 | NA | NA | TRBV18 | CASSPQGGGYTF | TGTGCCAGCTCACCACAGGGAGGTGGCTACACCTTC
TRBJ2-2 | NA | TRBD2 | TRBV28 | CASSPPGLAGVPGELFF | TGTGCCAGCAGTCCACCTGGACTAGCGGGAGTACCCGGGGAGCTGTTTTTT
TRBJ2-1 | NA | TRBD2 | TRBV6-2/TRBV6-3 | CASSYRLAGGLNEQFF | TGTGCCAGCAGTTACCGGCTAGCGGGAGGGCTCAATGAGCAGTTCTTC
TRBJ2-1 | once | TRBD2 | TRBV10-3 | CAISERVGLAGAGSSYNEQFF | TGTGCCATCAGTGAGCGCGTTGGACTAGCGGGAGCTGGGAGCTCCTACAATGAGCAGTTCTTC
TRBJ2-1 | NA | NA | TRBV7-3 | CASRNGSSVFNEQFF | TGTGCCAGCCGAAACGGCTCTAGCGTCTTCAATGAGCAGTTCTTC
TRBJ1-5 | NA | NA | TRBV18 | CASSTLYRGDSNQPQHF | TGTGCCAGCTCTACTTTATACCGGGGGGATAGCAATCAGCCCCAGCATTTT
TRBJ1-2 | NA | TRBD1 | TRBV16 | CASSPDRGLNYGYTF | TGTGCCAGCAGCCCGGACAGGGGGCTTAACTATGGCTACACCTTC
TRBJ2-1 | few | TRBD2 | TRBV23-1 | CASTTSLAAEQFF | TGCGCCAGCACTACCTCACTAGCGGCTGAGCAGTTCTTC
TRBJ1-2 | few | TRBD1 | TRBV5-4 | CASNLGGSVGYTF | TGTGCCAGCAATCTAGGGGGCAGCGTTGGCTACACCTTC
TRBJ1-2 | NA | NA | TRBV7-2 | CASSLVVGSYYGYTF | TGTGCCAGCAGCTTAGTCGTTGGCAGTTATTATGGCTACACCTTC
TRBJ2-1 | once | NA | TRBV6-2/TRBV6-3 | CASSEFSSYNEQFF | TGTGCCAGCAGCGAATTTAGCTCCTACAATGAGCAGTTCTTC
TRBJ2-3 | few | TRBD2 | TRBV2 | CASSDIAGEADTQYF | TGTGCCAGCAGTGATATAGCGGGAGAAGCAGATACGCAGTATTTT
TRBJ1-5 | NA | NA | TRBV19 | CASSTPGYSNQPQHF | TGTGCCAGTAGTACCCCCGGGTATAGCAATCAGCCCCAGCATTTT
TRBJ2-7 | large | TRBD1 | TRBV6-6 | CASSPGAPGTALYEQYF | TGTGCCAGCAGTCCCGGGGCCCCGGGGACAGCCCTCTACGAGCAGTACTTC
TRBJ2-3 | NA | NA | TRBV19 | CASSISTRAADTQYF | TGTGCCAGTAGTATAAGTACGCGGGCCGCAGATACGCAGTATTTT
TRBJ2-5 | NA | NA | TRBV2 | CASSESQETQYF | TGTGCCAGCAGTGAGAGTCAAGAGACCCAGTACTTC
TRBJ1-2 | NA | NA | TRBV10-3 | CAIRSGVGLRIDGYTF | TGTGCCATCAGGTCCGGTGTGGGACTAAGGATAGATGGCTACACCTTC
TRBJ2-7 | NA | TRBD2 | TRBV5-1 | CASNLPEREFEQYF | TGCGCCAGCAACCTCCCCGAGCGGGAGTTCGAGCAGTACTTC
TRBJ2-3 | NA | TRBD2 | TRBV4-3 | CASSQAAMGLAGVHTQYF | TGCGCCAGCAGCCAAGCTGCTATGGGATTAGCGGGGGTGCATACGCAGTATTTT
TRBJ1-2 | NA | TRBD1 | TRBV29-1 | CSVEDLPGQIYGYTF | TGCAGCGTTGAAGATCTCCCGGGACAGATATATGGCTACACCTTC
TRBJ1-6 | NA | NA | TRBV20-1 | CSASAGTANSPLHF | TGCAGTGCTAGTGCGGGAACCGCGAATTCACCCCTCCACTTT
TRBJ2-2 | NA | NA | TRBV5-1 | CASSLGTGGAGELFF | TGCGCCAGCAGCTTGGGGACCGGCGGGGCCGGGGAGCTGTTTTTT
TRBJ1-2 | NA | NA | TRBV7-2 | CASSLRTRYGYTF | TGTGCCAGCAGCTTAAGGACACGTTATGGCTACACCTTC
TRBJ1-1 | once | NA | TRBV11-2 | CASSLFQDTEAFF | TGTGCCAGCAGCTTATTTCAGGACACTGAAGCTTTCTTT
TRBJ2-7 | few | NA | TRBV5-1 | CASSLVPGRYEQYF | TGCGCCAGCAGCTTGGTACCAGGGAGGTACGAGCAGTACTTC
TRBJ1-5 | NA | NA | TRBV6-2/TRBV6-3 | CASSSTIGPQHF | TGTGCCAGCAGTTCCACGATCGGGCCCCAGCATTTT
TRBJ2-7 | NA | TRBD2 | TRBV14 | CASSQLQLAGKAYEQYF | TGTGCCAGCAGCCAACTCCAACTAGCGGGGAAGGCCTACGAGCAGTACTTC
TRBJ1-2 | NA | TRBD1 | TRBV2 | CASRIQGAGYTF | TGTGCCAGCCGGATCCAGGGGGCTGGCTACACCTTC